The 6 T cell receptor beta chains below were found in one sample sequenced in a study of metastatic and nonmetastatic thyroid tumors. MiXCR was used by TCRdb to re-call the PCR reads. The table includes 60,000 or so clones, more than 3.5% detected once. Not a single patient had been given any form of treatment at any point before undergoing thyroid surgery. Input material: blood. The receptors originated from a female donor with papillary thyroid cancer or a benign thyroid nodule (not recorded which). Some clones in this sample may be carry-over from other donors' samples.

This clone was detected a few times. J is TRBJ1-6 and V is TRBV6-1; TRBD1 might be the D (5 bases). V was trimmed by 11 bases and J by 9 bases, leaving 20 bases between them. CDR3 length: 14 residues. Germline V gene data show CDR1 as MNHNS and CDR2 as SASEGT. The CDR3 DNA reads as TGTGCCGCCGAAACCGGGACTCTTAGTTCACCCCTCCACTTT. It specifies CAAETGTLSSPLHF.

This clone was detected ten times or more. The V call is TRBV12-3 or TRBV12-4, the J call TRBJ2-7; D not certain. Trimming took off 5 bases at V and 8 bases at J, with 16 bases between the two ends. This CDR3 has 13 residues. CDR3 nucleotides: TGTGCCAGCAGTGATGGGGAAGCTATGAAGCAGTACTTC. Its protein is CASSDGEAMKQYF.

This clone was detected many times. The rearrangement joins TRBV6-5 to TRBJ1-2; 8 positions match TRBD1. This CDR3 has 15 amino acids. Trimming at V came to 0 bases and at J to 4 bases, leaving 4 bases not matched to a gene. Germline CDR1 MNHEY, CDR2 SVGAGI. CDR3 sequence (DNA): TGTGCCAGCAGTTACTCGGGACAGGTCTTCTATGGCTACACCTTC. It encodes CASSYSGQVFYGYTF.

The J gene is TRBJ2-7, the V gene TRBV6-1; no clear D. CDR1 MNHNS and CDR2 SASEGT come from the germline V gene. V lost 6 bases and J 0 bases, leaving 12 bases between the germline ends. The CDR3 extends over 14 amino acids. CDR3 nucleotide sequence: TGTGCCAGCAGCCGTGCAATGGGCTCCTACGAGCAGTACTTC. Encoded protein: CASSRAMGSYEQYF.

The table lists this clone with a few counts. A read error may account for a junction end that differs from germline. This chain uses TRBV4-1 with TRBJ2-3, with 8 bases that match TRBD2. The CDR3 is 16 amino acids. Per germline, CDR1 MGHRA and CDR2 YSYEKL. This CDR3 reads CANSQVLAGMGDTQYF. CDR3 sequence (DNA): TGCGCCAACAGCCAAGTGCTAGCGGGCATGGGAGATACGCAGTATTTT.

This clone appeared many times. CDR3 in DNA: TGCAGTGCTGAGCGGGAGGGTTTCAGCACAGATACGCAGTATTTT. This encodes CSAEREGFSTDTQYF. The rearrangement joins TRBV20-1 to TRBJ2-3, with 10 bases lining up with TRBD2. There are 15 residues in the CDR3. Germline-derived CDR1 and CDR2 are DFQATT and SNEGSKA (reference sequence). V was pared by 5 bases and J by 0 bases, with 5 bases of the junction left unmatched.